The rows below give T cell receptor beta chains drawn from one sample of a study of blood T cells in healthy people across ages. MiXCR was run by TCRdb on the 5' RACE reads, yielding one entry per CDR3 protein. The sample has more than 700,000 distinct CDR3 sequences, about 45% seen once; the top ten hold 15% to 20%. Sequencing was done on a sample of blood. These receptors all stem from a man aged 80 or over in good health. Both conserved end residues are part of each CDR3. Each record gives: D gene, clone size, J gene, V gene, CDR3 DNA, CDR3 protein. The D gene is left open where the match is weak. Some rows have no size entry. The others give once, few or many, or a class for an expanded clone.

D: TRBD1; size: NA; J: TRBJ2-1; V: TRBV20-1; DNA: TGCAGTGCTAGCGGTACGGACAGGGTTAGCAATGAGCAGTTCTTC; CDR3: CSASGTDRVSNEQFF
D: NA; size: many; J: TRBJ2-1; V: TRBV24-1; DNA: TGTGCCACCAGTGATTACAGGGACAATGAGCAGTTCTTC; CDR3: CATSDYRDNEQFF
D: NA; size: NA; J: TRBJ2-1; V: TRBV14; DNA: TGTGCCAGCAGCCTACAGGGTAGAATGCGTGTAAATGAGCAGTTCTTC; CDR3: CASSLQGRMRVNEQFF
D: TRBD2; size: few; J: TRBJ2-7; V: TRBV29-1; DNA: TGCAGCGTAACCGGGACTAGCGTCTACAATGAGCAGTACTTC; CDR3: CSVTGTSVYNEQYF
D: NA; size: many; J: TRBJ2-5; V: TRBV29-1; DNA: TGCAGCGCTACGGACCGGGACGGCATAAAGACCCAGTACTTC; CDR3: CSATDRDGIKTQYF
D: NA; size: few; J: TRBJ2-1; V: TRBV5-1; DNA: TGCGCCAGCAGCTCAAGGGGCAACAATGAGCAGTTCTTC; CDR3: CASSSRGNNEQFF
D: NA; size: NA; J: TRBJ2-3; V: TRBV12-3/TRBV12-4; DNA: TGTGCCAGCAGATCCAGTGCAGATACGCAGTATTTT; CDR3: CASRSSADTQYF
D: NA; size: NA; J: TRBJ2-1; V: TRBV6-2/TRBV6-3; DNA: TGTGCCAGCAGCTCCCAAGTACTAGCAAAATACAATGAGCAGTTCTTC; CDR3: CASSSQVLAKYNEQFF
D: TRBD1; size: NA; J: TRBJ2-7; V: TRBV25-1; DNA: TGTGTCAGCAGTGACCCTACCGACAGGGAGTACGAGCAGTACTTC; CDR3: CVSSDPTDREYEQYF
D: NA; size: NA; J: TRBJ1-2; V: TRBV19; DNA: TGTGCCAGCTCTGAGGGGGGGATCCCCCCCCGTGGCTACACCTTC; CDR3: CASSEGGIPPRGYTF
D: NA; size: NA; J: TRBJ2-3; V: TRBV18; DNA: TGTGCCAGCTCACCTAGGGACGGTCGGTCCGAGTATTTT; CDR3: CASSPRDGRSEYF
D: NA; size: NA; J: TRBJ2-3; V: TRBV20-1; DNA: TGCAGTGCTAGAAATACAGACGGCACAGATACGCAGTATTTT; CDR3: CSARNTDGTDTQYF
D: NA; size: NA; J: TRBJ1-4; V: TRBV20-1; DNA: TGCAGTGCTAGTGACAGGCGGAAAACTAATGAAAAACTGTTTTTT; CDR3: CSASDRRKTNEKLFF
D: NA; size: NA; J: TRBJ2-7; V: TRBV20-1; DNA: TGCAGTGCTAGAGAATGGAAAGCGGCCACCTACGAGCAGTACTTC; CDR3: CSAREWKAATYEQYF
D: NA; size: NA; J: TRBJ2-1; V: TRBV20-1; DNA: TGCAGTGCTGAGGCGAGCTCCTACAATGAGCAGTTCTTC; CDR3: CSAEASSYNEQFF
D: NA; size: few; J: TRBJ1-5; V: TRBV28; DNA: TGTGCCAGCACAGACGGTAATCAGCCCCAGCATTTT; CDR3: CASTDGNQPQHF
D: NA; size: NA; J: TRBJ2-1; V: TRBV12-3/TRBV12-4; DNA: TGTGCCAGCAGTTTAGACGCACATGAGCAGTTCTTC; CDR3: CASSLDAHEQFF
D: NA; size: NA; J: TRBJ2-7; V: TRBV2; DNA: TGTGCCAGCACCGGGACGGAGTACGAGCAGTACTTC; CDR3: CASTGTEYEQYF
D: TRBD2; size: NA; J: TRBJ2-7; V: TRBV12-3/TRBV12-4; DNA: TGTGCCAGCAGCACTGTAGGACTAGCCAACGAGCAGTACTTC; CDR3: CASSTVGLANEQYF
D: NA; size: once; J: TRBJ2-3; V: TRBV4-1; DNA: TGCGCCAGCAGCCATGTGGGCAGGGGCCGCACAGATACGCAGTATTTT; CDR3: CASSHVGRGRTDTQYF
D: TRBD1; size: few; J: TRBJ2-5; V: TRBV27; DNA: TGTGCCAGCAATAACAGGGGGACCCAAGAGACCCAGTACTTC; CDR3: CASNNRGTQETQYF
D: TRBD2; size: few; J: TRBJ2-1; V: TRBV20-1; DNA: TGCAGTGCCCAACCGGGGCTAGGGGCATTAGCGGGAAGCTCCTACAATGAGCAGTTCTTC; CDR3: CSAQPGLGALAGSSYNEQFF
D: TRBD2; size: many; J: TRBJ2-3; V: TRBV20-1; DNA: TGCAGTGCTAGGCGGGGGGGACCACAAGATACGCAGTATTTT; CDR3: CSARRGGPQDTQYF
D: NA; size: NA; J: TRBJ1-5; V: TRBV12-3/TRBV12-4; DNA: TGTGCCAGCAGTTTAGGGGGGGGAAAAGGTCAGCCCCAGCATTTT; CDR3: CASSLGGGKGQPQHF
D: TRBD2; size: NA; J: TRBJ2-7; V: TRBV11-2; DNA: TGTGCCAGCAGCTCCACCCGAGGTCGGCGGGGGGTGGCCACCCAGTACTTC; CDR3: CASSSTRGRRGVATQYF
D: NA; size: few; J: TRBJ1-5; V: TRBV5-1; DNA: TGCGCCAGCAGCTTGGATGCAGGGAGAGATCAGCCCCAGCATTTT; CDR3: CASSLDAGRDQPQHF
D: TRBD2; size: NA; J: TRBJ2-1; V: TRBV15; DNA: TGTGCCACCAGCAGCCTAGCGGGGGCCTCCTACAATGAGCAGTTCTTC; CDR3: CATSSLAGASYNEQFF
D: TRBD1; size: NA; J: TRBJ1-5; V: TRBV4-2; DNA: TGTGCCAGCAGCCAGATAGGGGACAGGGGTAATCAGCCCCAGCATTTT; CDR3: CASSQIGDRGNQPQHF
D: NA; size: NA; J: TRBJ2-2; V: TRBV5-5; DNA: TGTGCCAGCAGCTATCGTGGGGGAGGAGACACCGGGGAGCTGTTTTTT; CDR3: CASSYRGGGDTGELFF
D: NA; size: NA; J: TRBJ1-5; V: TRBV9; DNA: TGTGCCAGCAGCGTAGCTCCTTTGGATCAGCCCCAGCATTTT; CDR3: CASSVAPLDQPQHF
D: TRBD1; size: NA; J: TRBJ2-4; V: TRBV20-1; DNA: TGCAGTGCTAGAGGACAGGGGAAGGGGGAGCAGTACTTC; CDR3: CSARGQGKGEQYF